A single TCR beta chain is shown here with its context. Authors' data handling: Reference gene primer amplification gave nucleated cell count estimates. Produced via immunoSEQ multiplex PCR; TCRdb's table is partial and in-frame only. V and J calls and clone size are copied from that table; D and trimming were computed from the DNA. Of 40,000 to 50,000 clones detected, 87% appear once; the ten largest clones hold 15% to 20%. The sample belongs to a study of blood T cell repertoires in COVID-19. The CDR3 runs to 17 residues. The J gene is TRBJ2-5, the V gene TRBV12-2; whether TRBD2, the table's D call, matches the DNA was not checked. TRBV12-2 is listed as a pseudogene. The origin of this receptor is a human donor in a cohort sampled during active COVID-19. The sample comprised peripheral blood. CDR3 bases: TGTGCAAGTCGCTTAGTAAGTCCAGGGCCAACTAGCGGGGCCCAGTACTTC. Residues: CASRLVSPGPTSGAQYF.